This T cell receptor beta chain comes out of a study of Ad26.COV2.S vaccination and SARS-CoV-2 variants. As for treatment: 19 received Ad26.COV2.S at low or high dose, single or two shots; roughly five received placebo; per-sample allocation not given. The study sampled participants on day 63 after the first vaccine or placebo injection. The germline V and J ends were trimmed by 3 bases and 1 base, with 6 bases remaining between them. CDR3 size: 13 residues. CDR1 and CDR2 from the germline V gene are SEHNR and FQNEAQ (reference sequence). Libraries were prepared by immunoSEQ multiplex PCR; TCRdb keeps only in-frame clonotypes and omits some of them. Of over 450,000 clones in the sample, around 89% were seen once. Study-level points and caveats: Analyses that measured TCR breadth and depth may have underestimated total T cell responses. There was reportedly substantial breadth in spike-specific CD8+ and CD4+ T cell responses after vaccination.

A remark on this clone: What it binds is not known.

This TCR derives from a person aged 18 to 59 who received the Ad26.COV2.S COVID-19 vaccine or a placebo. The rearrangement joins TRBV7-9 to TRBJ1-2; D not certain. This specimen consisted of peripheral blood, obtained in a trial of Ad26.COV2.S vaccine versus placebo. CDR3 coding DNA: TGTGCCAGCAGCTTTAACCGTAACTATGGCTACACCTTC. Its translation is CASSFNRNYGYTF.